This T cell receptor (beta chain) originates from a study of blood T cell repertoires in COVID-19. Assay: immunoSEQ multiplex PCR; the TCRdb copy retains only in-frame clones and omits some. The sample has about 60,000 clones, almost 85% seen once. In germline, CDR1 is SGDLS, CDR2 YYNGEE. Trimming took 0 bases from V and 5 from J, leaving 11 bases between them. The CDR3 spans 15 residues. The sequencing input was peripheral blood. The clonotype was recovered from an elderly woman with acute or convalescent COVID-19. The V and J genes are TRBV9 and TRBJ2-2; D is unclear. CDR3 protein: CASSVGLYETGELFF. CDR3 nucleotides: TGTGCCAGCAGCGTAGGACTCTACGAGACCGGGGAGCTGTTTTTT.